This TCR beta chain was sequenced in a study of shared clonotypes between healthy human individuals. Method: immunoSEQ multiplex PCR; TCRdb's copy keeps in-frame clones and lacks some. The sample consists of 2 million to 2.5 million clones, over 85% of them appearing once. Turning to this clone: Its antigen is unidentified. This CDR3 is also generated by other DNA sequences in the sample.

Whole-study results and caveats: Lower generation probabilities were found for non-shared clonotypes than for those shared by all four donors.

This CDR3 region has 13 residues. The V gene lost 0 bases and the J gene lost 4 bases, with 7 bases spanning the gap. Germline V gene lookup returns CDR1 LNHNV and CDR2 YYDKDF (reference sequence). This clonotype was sampled from a man between 18 and 29 years old in good health. V is TRBV15 and J is TRBJ2-7; D is undetermined. The specimen was naive CD4+ T cells sorted from blood. Described subset: CD45RA+ positively selected. Here the CDR3 DNA reads TGTGCCACCAGCAGAGATTCAGGTTACGAGCAGTACTTC. Its translation is CATSRDSGYEQYF. The entire variable domain, with the rest obtained from reference TRBV15 and TRBJ2-7, is as follows: DAMVIQNPRYQVTQFGKPVTLSCSQTLNHNVMYWYQQKSSQAPKLLFHYYDKDFNNEADTPDNFQSRRPNTSFCFLDIRSPGLGDTAMYLCATSRDSGYEQYFGPGTRLTVT.